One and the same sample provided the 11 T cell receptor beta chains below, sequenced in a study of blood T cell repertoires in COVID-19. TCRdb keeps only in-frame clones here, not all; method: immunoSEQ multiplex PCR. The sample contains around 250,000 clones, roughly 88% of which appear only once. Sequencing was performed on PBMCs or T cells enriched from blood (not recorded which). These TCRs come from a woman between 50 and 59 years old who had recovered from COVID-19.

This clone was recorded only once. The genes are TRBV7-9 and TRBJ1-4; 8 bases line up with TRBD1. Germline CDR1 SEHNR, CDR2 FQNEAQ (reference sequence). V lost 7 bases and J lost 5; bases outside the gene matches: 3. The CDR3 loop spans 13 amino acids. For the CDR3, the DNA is TGTGCCAGCACCCGGACAGGGAATGAAAAACTGTTTTTT. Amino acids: CASTRTGNEKLFF.

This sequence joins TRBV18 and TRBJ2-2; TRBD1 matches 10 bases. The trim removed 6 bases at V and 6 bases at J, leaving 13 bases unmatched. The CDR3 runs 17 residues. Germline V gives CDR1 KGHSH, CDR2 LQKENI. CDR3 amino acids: CASSNYPGQGQPGELFF. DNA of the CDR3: TGTGCCAGCTCTAATTATCCGGGACAGGGGCAGCCCGGGGAGCTGTTTTTT.

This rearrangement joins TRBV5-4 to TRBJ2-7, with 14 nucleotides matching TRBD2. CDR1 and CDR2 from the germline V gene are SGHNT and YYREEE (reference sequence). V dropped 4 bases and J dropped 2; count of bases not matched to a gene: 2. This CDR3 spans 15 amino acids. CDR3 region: CASSRGLAGAYEQYF. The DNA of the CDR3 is TGTGCCAGCAGCAGGGGACTAGCGGGAGCCTACGAGCAGTACTTC. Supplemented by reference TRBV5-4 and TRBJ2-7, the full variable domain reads ETGVTQSPTHLIKTRGQQVTLRCSSQSGHNTVSWYQQALGQGPQFIFQYYREEENGRGNFPPRFSGLQFPNYSSELNVNALELDDSALYLCASSRGLAGAYEQYFGPGTRLTVT.

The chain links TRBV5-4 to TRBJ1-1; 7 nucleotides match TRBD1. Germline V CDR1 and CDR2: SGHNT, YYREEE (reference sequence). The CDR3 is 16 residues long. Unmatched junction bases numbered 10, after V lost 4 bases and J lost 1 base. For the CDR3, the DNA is TGTGCCAGCAGCCCGAGGTCGGCAGGGGGGAACACTGAAGCTTTCTTT. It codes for CASSPRSAGGNTEAFF.

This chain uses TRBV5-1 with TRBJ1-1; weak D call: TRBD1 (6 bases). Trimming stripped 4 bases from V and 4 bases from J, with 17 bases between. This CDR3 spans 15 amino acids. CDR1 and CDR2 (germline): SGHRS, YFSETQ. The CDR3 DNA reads TGCGCCAGCAGCCCACAAGGGGGAATGGCCACTGAAGCTTTCTTT. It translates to CASSPQGGMATEAFF. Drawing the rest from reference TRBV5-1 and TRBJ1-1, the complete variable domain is KAGVTQTPRYLIKTRGQQVTLSCSPISGHRSVSWYQQTPGQGLQFLFEYFSETQRNKGNFPGRFSGRQFSNSRSEMNVSTLELGDSALYLCASSPQGGMATEAFFGQGTRLTVV.

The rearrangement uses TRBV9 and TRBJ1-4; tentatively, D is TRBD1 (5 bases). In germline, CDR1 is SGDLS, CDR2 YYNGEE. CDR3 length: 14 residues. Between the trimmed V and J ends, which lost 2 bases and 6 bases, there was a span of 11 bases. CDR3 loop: CASSVAGRDEKLFF. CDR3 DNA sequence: TGTGCCAGCAGCGTGGCGGGACGGGATGAAAAACTGTTTTTT.

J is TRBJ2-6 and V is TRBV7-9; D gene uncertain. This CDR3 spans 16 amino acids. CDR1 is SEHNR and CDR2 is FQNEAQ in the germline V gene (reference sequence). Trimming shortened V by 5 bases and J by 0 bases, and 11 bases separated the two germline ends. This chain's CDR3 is CASSHLGVSGANVLTF. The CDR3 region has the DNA TGTGCCAGCAGCCACTTAGGAGTCTCTGGGGCCAACGTCCTGACTTTC.

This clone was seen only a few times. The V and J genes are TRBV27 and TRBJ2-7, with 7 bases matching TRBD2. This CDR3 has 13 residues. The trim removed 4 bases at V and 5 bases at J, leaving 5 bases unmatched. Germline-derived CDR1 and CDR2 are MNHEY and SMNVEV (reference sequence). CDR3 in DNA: TGTGCCAGCAGTTCAGGACTAGTAAACGAGCAGTACTTC. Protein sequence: CASSSGLVNEQYF.

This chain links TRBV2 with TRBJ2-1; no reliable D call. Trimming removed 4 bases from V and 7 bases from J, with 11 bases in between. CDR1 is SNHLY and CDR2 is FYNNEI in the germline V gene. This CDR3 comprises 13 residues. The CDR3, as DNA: TGTGCCAGCAGTGTCGATAGTTCTAATGAGCAGTTCTTC. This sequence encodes CASSVDSSNEQFF.

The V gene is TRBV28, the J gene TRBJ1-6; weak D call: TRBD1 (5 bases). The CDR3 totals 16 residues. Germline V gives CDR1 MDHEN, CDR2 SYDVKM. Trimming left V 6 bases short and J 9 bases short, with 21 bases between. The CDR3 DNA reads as TGTGCCAGCAGCACGATGGGATCAGGGAAAGGTTCACCCCTCCACTTT. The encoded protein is CASSTMGSGKGSPLHF.

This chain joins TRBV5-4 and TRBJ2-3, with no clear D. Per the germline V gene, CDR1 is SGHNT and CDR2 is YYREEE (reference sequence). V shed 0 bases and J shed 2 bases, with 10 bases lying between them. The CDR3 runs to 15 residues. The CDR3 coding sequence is TGTGCCAGCAGCTTGGACTCGCACCCCACAGATACGCAGTATTTT. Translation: CASSLDSHPTDTQYF.